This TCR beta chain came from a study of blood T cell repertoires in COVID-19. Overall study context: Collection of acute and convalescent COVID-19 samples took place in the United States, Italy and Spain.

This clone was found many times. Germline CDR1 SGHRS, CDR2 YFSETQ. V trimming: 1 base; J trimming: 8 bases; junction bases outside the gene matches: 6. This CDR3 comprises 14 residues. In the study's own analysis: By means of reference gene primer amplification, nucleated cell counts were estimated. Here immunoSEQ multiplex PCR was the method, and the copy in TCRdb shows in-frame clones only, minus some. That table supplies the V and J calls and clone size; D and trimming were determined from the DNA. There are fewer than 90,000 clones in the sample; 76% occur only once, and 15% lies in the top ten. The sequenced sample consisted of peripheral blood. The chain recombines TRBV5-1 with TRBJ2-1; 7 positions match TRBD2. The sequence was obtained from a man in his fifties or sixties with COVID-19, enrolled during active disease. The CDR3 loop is CASSLLGLSDEQFF. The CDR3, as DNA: TGCGCCAGCAGCTTGTTGGGACTATCGGATGAGCAGTTCTTC.